This T cell receptor (beta chain) was obtained from a study of identical twins. Germline CDR1 SNHLY, CDR2 FYNNEI. The CDR3 covers 15 residues. The V end was cut by 6 bases, the J end by 5 bases, with 19 bases between. TCRdb fed the 5' RACE reads into MiXCR, producing one record per CDR3 protein. The sample lists around 1.7 million distinct CDR3 sequences; about 32% were seen once. The clonotype originates from a newborn girl in good health. This rearrangement joins TRBV2 to TRBJ1-1; possible D gene TRBD1, 6 bases. The sequencing input was cord blood. The CDR3 DNA sequence: TGTGCCAGCAGCGTTCAGGGACAACGAAGTACTGAAGCTTTCTTT. Translation gives CASSVQGQRSTEAFF.